Given below is one T cell receptor (beta chain) in context. Its antigen is undetermined. This record comes from a study of T cell responses to AZD1222 COVID-19 vaccine. Study summary: Some second doses came at about 4 weeks and others at about 12 weeks; these were pooled. Study-wide results and limits: Elevations in Spike-specific TCR breadth and depth followed administration of two AZD1222 doses.

Trimming removed 4 bases from V and 3 bases from J; junction bases left unmatched: 8. Germline assignment: CDR1 KGHDR and CDR2 SFDVKD. The CDR3 has 16 amino acids. The data were produced by immunoSEQ multiplex PCR, yet TCRdb's version contains in-frame clones alone and is incomplete. The sample lists some 110,000 clones; over 75% were seen once. The clonotype was recovered from an adult in good health. The sequenced sample was peripheral blood, obtained on day 0 of AZD1222 vaccination. The chain is built from TRBV24-1 and TRBJ2-7, with 10 bases fitting TRBD1. CDR3 sequence: CATSENRGTGVYEQYF. For the CDR3, the DNA is TGTGCCACCAGTGAGAACCGCGGGACAGGGGTCTACGAGCAGTACTTC.